This T cell receptor (beta chain) stems from a study of shared clonotypes between healthy human individuals. Overall study context: The people who gave samples were two women and a few men aged 18 to 49.

CDR1 is KGHSH and CDR2 is LQKENI in the germline V gene. Between the trimmed V and J ends, which lost 5 bases and 7 bases, there was a span of 12 bases. The CDR3 runs 13 residues. PCR replicates performed on unsorted PBMC used roughly 320 ng DNA, tens of thousands of T cell genomes. Sequencing was performed with immunoSEQ multiplex PCR; in TCRdb, only in-frame clones are kept and a portion is missing. This sample carries about 450,000 clones, 70% to 80% of them seen once, and the ten largest clones take around 12%. Donors were healthy HIV-negative adults without recently reported acute infections or vaccinations.

This chain joins TRBV18 and TRBJ2-1, with a tentative D call TRBD1 (5 bases). This TCR came from a woman between 40 and 50 years old in good health. Some clones in this sample may be carry-over from other donors' samples. Sequenced input: PBMCs. The CDR3 DNA reads as TGTGCCAGCTCAGCAGGGATTTGGAATGAGCAGTTCTTC. Protein: CASSAGIWNEQFF.